This T cell receptor (beta chain) was sequenced in a study of T cell repertoires in cytomegalovirus infection. Turning to the study itself: Both CMV infection and a matching HLA type were indicated by public TCR beta signatures.

The study's findings and limits: HLA-C-restricted TCR beta clonotypes specific for CMV led the ex vivo response.

The CDR3 spans 15 residues. The V and J ends lost 6 bases and 4 bases, in that order; junction bases with no gene match: 7. Remarks on this clonotype: The antigen is undetermined.

TCRdb ran MiXCR on the reads and lists one entry per CDR3 protein. The sample yields some 400,000 distinct CDR3 sequences, roughly 30% seen once. The sequencing input was PBMCs. The receptor was isolated from a human donor in good health (CMV status not recorded). Some clones in this sample may be carry-over from other donors' samples. The rearrangement joins TRBV12-3 or TRBV12-4 to TRBJ2-3; the match to TRBD2 covers 10 bases. The CDR3 DNA follows: TGTGCCAGCAGCACGCTAGCGGGGGAGGCAGATACGCAGTATTTT. Translation gives CASSTLAGEADTQYF.